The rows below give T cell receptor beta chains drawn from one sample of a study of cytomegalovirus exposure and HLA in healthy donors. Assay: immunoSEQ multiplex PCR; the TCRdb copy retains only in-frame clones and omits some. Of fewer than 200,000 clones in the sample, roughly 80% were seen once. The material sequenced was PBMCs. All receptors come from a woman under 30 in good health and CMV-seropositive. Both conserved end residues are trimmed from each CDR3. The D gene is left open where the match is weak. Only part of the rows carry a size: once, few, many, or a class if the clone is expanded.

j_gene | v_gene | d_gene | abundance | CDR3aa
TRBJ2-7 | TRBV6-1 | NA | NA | ASSSDAGEQY
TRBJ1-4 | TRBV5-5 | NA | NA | ASSLGGVGEKLF
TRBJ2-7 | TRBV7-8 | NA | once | ASSLGSDEQY
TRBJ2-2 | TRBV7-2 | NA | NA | ASPRGGVNTGELF
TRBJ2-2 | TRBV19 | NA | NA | ASSPRQVANTGELF
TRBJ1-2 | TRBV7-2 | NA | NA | ASSLDLLPGGYT
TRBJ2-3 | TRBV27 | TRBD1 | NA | ASSFRAGGADTQY
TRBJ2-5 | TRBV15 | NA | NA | ATSRGSNLLEETQY
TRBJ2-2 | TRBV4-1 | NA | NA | ASSLRVVSDHGELF
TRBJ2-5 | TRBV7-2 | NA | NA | ASSLVSGYQETQY
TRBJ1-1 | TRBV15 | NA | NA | ATSRDRSLVREYTEAF
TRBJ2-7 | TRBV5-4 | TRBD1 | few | ASSLDRGHEQY
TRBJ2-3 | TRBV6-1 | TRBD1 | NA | ASSARTGGMDTQY
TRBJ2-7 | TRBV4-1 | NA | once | ASSPRESSYEQY
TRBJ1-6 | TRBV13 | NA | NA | ASSEGQPNYNSPLH
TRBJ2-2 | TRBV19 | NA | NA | ASNREAGELF
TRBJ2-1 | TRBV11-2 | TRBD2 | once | ASSRAGGTYNEQF
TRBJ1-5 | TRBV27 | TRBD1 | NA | ASSTGTGPYSNQPQH
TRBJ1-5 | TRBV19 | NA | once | ASSTELSGASNQPQH
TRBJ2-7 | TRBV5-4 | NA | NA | ASSLGLNSGQY
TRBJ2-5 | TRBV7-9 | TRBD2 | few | ASSQGRGDQETQY
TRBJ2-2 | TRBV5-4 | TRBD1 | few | ASSLVPGGNAGELF
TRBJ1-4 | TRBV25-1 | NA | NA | ASSESRGGEKLF
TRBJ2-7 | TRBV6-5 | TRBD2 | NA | ASSTTSGGTYEQY
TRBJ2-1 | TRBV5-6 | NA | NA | ASSRGDRSVDEQF
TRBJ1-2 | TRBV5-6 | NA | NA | ASSLGPPGSGYT
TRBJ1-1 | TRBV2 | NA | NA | ASRQETGKEAF
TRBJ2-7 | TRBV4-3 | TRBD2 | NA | VSSQEASSGGEYEQY
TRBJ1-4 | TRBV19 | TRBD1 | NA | ASSLRTGSEKLF
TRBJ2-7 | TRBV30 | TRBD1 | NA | AWTSGQGAREQY
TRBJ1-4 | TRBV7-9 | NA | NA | ASSPRVNEKLF
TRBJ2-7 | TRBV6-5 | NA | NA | ASSYRLSSYEQY
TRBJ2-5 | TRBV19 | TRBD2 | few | ASSIRGDPGETQY
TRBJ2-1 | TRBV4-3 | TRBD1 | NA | ASSPGTGKENEQF
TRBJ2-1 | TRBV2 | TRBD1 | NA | ASMADRATHEQF
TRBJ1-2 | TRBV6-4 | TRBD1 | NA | ASSDSDREGYT
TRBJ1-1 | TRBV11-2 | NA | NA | ASSGSAVNTEAF
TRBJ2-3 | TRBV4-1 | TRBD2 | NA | ASSSPRTSGDTDTQY
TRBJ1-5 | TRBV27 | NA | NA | ATRPGGWGQPQH
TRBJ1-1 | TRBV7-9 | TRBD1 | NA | ASTDDRLTGRNTEAF
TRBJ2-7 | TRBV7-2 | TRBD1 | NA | ASSFAGQGPEQY
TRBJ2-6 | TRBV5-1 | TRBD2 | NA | ASSGLAGGRSGANVLT
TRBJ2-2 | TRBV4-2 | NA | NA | ASSVDFVTGELF
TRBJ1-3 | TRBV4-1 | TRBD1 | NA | ASSRQGGLSGNTIY
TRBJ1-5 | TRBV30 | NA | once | AWSARGGNQPQH
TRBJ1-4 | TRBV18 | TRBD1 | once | ASSSEPGQGEANEKLF
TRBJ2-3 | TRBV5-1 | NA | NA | ASSLVGETDTQY
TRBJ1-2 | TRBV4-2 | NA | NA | ASSLGQIYGYT
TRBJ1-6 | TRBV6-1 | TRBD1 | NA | ASSAPGQGNSPLH
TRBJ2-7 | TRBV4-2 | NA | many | ASSQGNGVKQY
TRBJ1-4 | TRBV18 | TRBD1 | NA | ASSPRQGQNEKLF
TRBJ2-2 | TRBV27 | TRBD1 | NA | ASSPHLDRGGGELF